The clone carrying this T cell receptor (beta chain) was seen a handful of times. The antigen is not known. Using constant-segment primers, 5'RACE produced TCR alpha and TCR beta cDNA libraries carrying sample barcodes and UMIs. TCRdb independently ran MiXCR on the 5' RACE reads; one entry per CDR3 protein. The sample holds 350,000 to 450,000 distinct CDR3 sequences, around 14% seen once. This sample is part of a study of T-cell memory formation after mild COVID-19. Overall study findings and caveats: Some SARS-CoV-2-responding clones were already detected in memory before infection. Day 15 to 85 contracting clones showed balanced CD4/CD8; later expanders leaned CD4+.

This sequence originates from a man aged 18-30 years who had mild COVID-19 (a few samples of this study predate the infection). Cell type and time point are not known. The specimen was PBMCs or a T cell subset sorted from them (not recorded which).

The chain's CDR3 is CASSQEYLSVSPLHF. The DNA of the CDR3 is TGTGCCAGCAGCCAAGAATATCTTAGTGTGTCACCCCTCCACTTT. This chain uses TRBV4-2 with TRBJ1-6; D is unresolved. V lost 0 bases and J 10 bases, leaving 13 bases between the germline ends. Germline V gives CDR1 LGHNA, CDR2 YNFKEQ. CDR3 size: 15 residues.